A single sample is the source of the 7 T cell receptor beta chains below, sequenced in a study of T cells in women clearing cervical HPV infection. Data came from immunoSEQ multiplex PCR; TCRdb stores just in-frame clones and leaves some out. The sample has some 20,000 clones. The material sequenced was blood buffy coat. Every receptor here comes from a woman between 18 and 75 years old with a cervical HPV16 infection that either progressed to CIN3+ or cleared (not recorded which).

Regarding this clone: The observed sequence ends 3 residues before the CDR3 terminus, with the missing tail filled in from the germline J gene. V usage is TRBV20-1 and J usage is TRBJ1-2, with D perhaps matching TRBD1 (6 bases). The germline CDR1 and CDR2 sequences are DFQATT and SNEGSKA (reference sequence). The germline V and J ends were trimmed by 1 base and 0 bases, with 24 bases remaining between them. The length of the CDR3 is 19 residues. The sequenced CDR3 bases are TGCAGTGCTAGAGTTTTACTCCAGGGGTGGGTTGGTCCTAACTATGGC. As protein: CSARVLLQGWVGPNYG. The full CDR3 reads CSARVLLQGWVGPNYGYTF.

A remark on this clone: Read data end 3 residues before the CDR3 end; the end is taken from the germline J gene. The chain joins TRBV18 to TRBJ1-2; unclear D gene. The CDR3 is made up of 17 amino acids. Germline values: CDR1 KGHSH, CDR2 LQKENI. The CDR3 reads CASSPSLSGGRAHDYTF. Partial CDR3 DNA: TGTGCCAGCTCACCATCGTTGAGTGGCGGGAGGGCCCACGAC.

Notes on this clone: Coverage ceases 3 residues before the CDR3 finishes, and the germline J gene fills in the end. The J gene is TRBJ1-2, the V gene TRBV7-9, with 7 bases identical to TRBD1. The CDR3 has 12 amino acids. V lost 7 bases, J lost 7 bases, and 6 bases stayed unmatched. The V gene's germline CDR1 is SEHNR and CDR2 FQNEAQ (reference sequence). CDR3 bases read: TGTGCCAGCAATGGACAGGCCTCTGGC. Amino acid sequence: CASNGQASG. The full CDR3 sequence reads CASNGQASGYTF.

A note on this clone: The missing CDR3 end, 3 residues past where the read stops, is filled in from the germline J gene. This chain joins TRBV20-1 and TRBJ2-7, with 9 bases that match TRBD2. This CDR3 comprises 14 residues. Germline V gives CDR1 DFQATT, CDR2 SNEGSKA (reference sequence). The V and J ends lost 5 bases and 5 bases, in that order; junction bases with no gene match: 10. The CDR3 loop is CSAGGVAGDHEQYF. The part of the CDR3 DNA that was read is TGCAGTGCTGGAGGGGTAGCGGGAGACCACGAG.

In the case of this clone: The CDR3 end lies 3 residues beyond the end of the read and is filled in from the germline J gene. This rearrangement joins TRBV19 to TRBJ1-2; 8 bases are a match to TRBD1. This CDR3 is built from 14 residues. Germline loops: CDR1 LNHDA, CDR2 SQIVND (reference sequence). Incomplete CDR3 DNA: TGTGCCACCATTTCAGGACAGGGTGTGGGTGAC. Translation: CATISGQGVGD. The whole CDR3 reads CATISGQGVGDYTF.

In the case of this clone: The missing CDR3 end, 3 residues past where the read stops, is filled in from the germline J gene. The chain is built from TRBV12-5 and TRBJ1-1; D ambiguous. Trimming stripped 2 bases from V and 1 base from J, with 5 bases between. Germline CDR1 and CDR2: LGHNT and FRNRAP. The CDR3 contains 13 residues. The CDR3 here is CASGLTENTEAFF. CDR3 bases read: TGTGCTAGTGGTTTGACAGAGAACACTGAA.

Details on this clone: The read halts 3 residues ahead of the CDR3 end, with the missing end drawn from the germline J gene. The chain joins TRBV18 to TRBJ2-5; TRBD2 matches at 12 bases. Trimming at V came to 3 bases and at J to 3 bases, leaving 2 bases not matched to a gene. This CDR3 has 15 residues. CDR1 and CDR2 (germline): KGHSH, LQKENI. CDR3 in amino acids: CASSPRTSGEETQYF. The part of the CDR3 DNA that was read is TGTGCCAGCTCACCTCGGACTAGCGGGGAAGAGACC.